Sequencing of this T cell receptor beta chain was carried out in a study of blood T cell repertoires in COVID-19. Study-wide background: Samples of COVID-19 (acute and convalescent) were obtained from the United States, Italy and Spain. T cells, B-cell-depleted T cells, or PBMCs provided the cDNA or gDNA that served as material.

This CDR3 is built from 16 residues. Germline lookup yields CDR1 SGDLS and CDR2 YYNGEE. The V end lost 2 bases, the J end lost 2 bases, and 15 bases lay between the germline ends. Recruited during active infection, patients (from Seattle) were subsequently followed longitudinally. In the study's own analysis: Nucleated cell number was recorded as an estimate derived from reference gene primer amplification. Clones were read by immunoSEQ multiplex PCR, and TCRdb kept only the in-frame ones, dropping some. D and trimming were read from the DNA, whereas the V and J calls and clone size are those reported in that table. Among about 270,000 clones listed, more than 70% were seen once.

The sequenced sample was peripheral blood. This chain connects TRBV9 to TRBJ2-3, with D perhaps matching TRBD2 (7 bases). The clonotype comes from a woman of 80 years or more with COVID-19, enrolled during active disease. This chain's CDR3 is CASSVDPAGATDTQYF. In nucleotides, the CDR3 is TGTGCCAGCAGCGTTGACCCCGCGGGGGCCACAGATACGCAGTATTTT.